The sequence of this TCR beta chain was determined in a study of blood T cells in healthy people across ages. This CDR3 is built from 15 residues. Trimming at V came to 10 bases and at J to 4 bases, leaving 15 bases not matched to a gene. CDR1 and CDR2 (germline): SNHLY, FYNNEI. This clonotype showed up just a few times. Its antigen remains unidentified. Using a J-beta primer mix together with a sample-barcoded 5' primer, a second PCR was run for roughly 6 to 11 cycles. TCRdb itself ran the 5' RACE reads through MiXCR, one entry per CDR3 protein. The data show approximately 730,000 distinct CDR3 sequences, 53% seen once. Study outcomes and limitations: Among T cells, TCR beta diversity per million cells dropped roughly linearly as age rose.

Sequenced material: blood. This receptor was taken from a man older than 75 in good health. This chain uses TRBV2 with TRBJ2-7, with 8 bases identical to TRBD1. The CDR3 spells CATLARDRPFYEQYF. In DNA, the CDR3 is TGTGCCACCCTAGCCCGGGACAGGCCTTTTTACGAGCAGTACTTC.